The 9 T cell receptor beta chains reported below all come from one sample, sequenced in a study of yellow fever vaccine responses in identical twins. Using its own MiXCR run on the RT-PCR reads, TCRdb lists one record per CDR3 protein. The table records 15,000 to 20,000 distinct CDR3 sequences, 61% of them present only once. The sample in question was T cells from blood (PBMCs), unsorted or a sorted subset (not recorded which), obtained before or after yellow fever vaccination (not recorded which). The receptors shown here come from a woman under 30 who received the yellow fever vaccine.

The chain recombines TRBV4-1 with TRBJ2-2, with D possibly TRBD2 on 5 matching bases. The V end lost 2 bases, the J end lost 5 bases, and 12 bases lay between the germline ends. The V gene's germline CDR1 is MGHRA and CDR2 YSYEKL. The CDR3 sequence is 15 residues long. CDR3 sequence: CASSQTRTGTGELFF. In DNA form, the CDR3 reads TGCGCCAGCAGCCAAACTCGGACTGGAACCGGGGAGCTGTTTTTT.

The chain has TRBV10-3 and TRBJ1-1, with TRBD1 matching 8 bases. CDR3 length: 15 amino acids. J was trimmed by 1 base and V by 4 bases; bases with no gene match: 5. Per the germline V gene, CDR1 is ENHRY and CDR2 is SYGVKD. As DNA, the CDR3 is TGTGCCATCAGTGGAGCGGGACAGGAGAACACTGAAGCTTTCTTT. Its protein product is CAISGAGQENTEAFF.

This clonotype appeared a few times. The chain employs TRBV11-3 and TRBJ2-5, with 7 bases identical to TRBD2. This CDR3 contains 16 residues. V was clipped by 3 bases and J by 4 bases; unmatched bases: 11. Germline assignment: CDR1 SGHNT and CDR2 YENEEA. The CDR3 coding sequence is TGTGCCAGCAGCTTGTCCGGGACTACATCAAGAGAGACCCAGTACTTC. It codes for CASSLSGTTSRETQYF.

This chain links TRBV19 with TRBJ2-1; 14 bases align to TRBD2. Germline loops: CDR1 LNHDA, CDR2 SQIVND (reference sequence). CDR3 length: 15 residues. The J segment lost 9 bases and the V segment lost 5 bases, leaving 6 bases of the junction unmatched. Here the CDR3 reads CASSLGLAGAGEQFF. The CDR3 region has the DNA TGTGCCAGTAGTTTGGGACTAGCGGGAGCTGGTGAGCAGTTCTTC.

The V gene is TRBV7-1, the J gene TRBJ1-1; the D is unclear. TRBV7-1 is classed as an ORF, of uncertain function. The CDR3 contains 13 residues. V was clipped by 1 base and J by 5 bases, with 8 bases between them. In DNA, the CDR3 is TGTGCCAGCAGCTCAGTGGGGAGAACTGAAGCTTTCTTT. Translation: CASSSVGRTEAFF.

V usage is TRBV7-2 and J usage is TRBJ2-3; 11 nucleotides agree with TRBD2. Germline V gene lookup returns CDR1 SGHTA and CDR2 FQGNSA. The CDR3 consists of 17 residues. V shed 1 base, J shed 5 bases, and the junction held 8 bases outside the gene matches. CDR3: CASSLGPLAGGLDTQYF. The CDR3 DNA sequence: TGTGCCAGCAGCTTAGGGCCCCTAGCGGGAGGCCTAGATACGCAGTATTTT. Full variable domain (missing parts from reference TRBV7-2 and TRBJ2-3): GAGVSQSPSNKVTEKGKDVELRCDPISGHTALYWYRQSLGQGLEFLIYFQGNSAPDKSGLPSDRFSAERTGGSVSTLTIQRTQQEDSAVYLCASSLGPLAGGLDTQYFGPGTRLTVL.

This clonotype occurred once. The chain carries TRBV20-1 and TRBJ1-1; D uncertain. This CDR3 spans 12 amino acids. Trimming took off 3 bases at V and 4 bases at J, with 9 bases between the two ends. From germline, CDR1 is DFQATT and CDR2 SNEGSKA (reference sequence). CDR3 sequence reads: CSASTVATEAFF. As DNA, the CDR3 is TGCAGTGCTAGTACGGTAGCCACTGAAGCTTTCTTT.

The gene calls are TRBV11-3 and TRBJ1-5; D is uncertain. Per germline, CDR1 SGHNT and CDR2 YENEEA. CDR3 length equals 14 residues. V was pared by 4 bases and J by 5 bases, with 12 bases between. The DNA for the CDR3 is TGTGCCAGCAGCTCCCCTCGGAGGGATCAGCCCCAGCATTTT. Encoded protein: CASSSPRRDQPQHF.

V is TRBV7-8 and J is TRBJ2-1; D is possibly TRBD1 or TRBD2 (5 bases each). Trimming took 7 bases from V and 0 from J, leaving 16 bases between them. Germline V gene data show CDR1 as SGHVS and CDR2 as FQNEAQ. This CDR3 is built from 16 residues. The CDR3 DNA is TGTGCCAGCACCTTTTCCGGGGCGAGCTCCTACAATGAGCAGTTCTTC. This sequence encodes CASTFSGASSYNEQFF. Looking up the rest from reference TRBV7-8 and TRBJ2-1 gives the full variable domain: GAGVSQSPRYKVAKRGQDVALRCDPISGHVSLFWYQQALGQGPEFLTYFQNEAQLDKSGLPSDRFFAERPEGSVSTLKIQRTQQEDSAVYLCASTFSGASSYNEQFFGPGTRLTVL.